This is a list of T cell receptor beta chains from one sample in a study of CXCR3-negative and CXCR3-positive naive CD8 T cells. TCRdb reprocessed the 5' RACE reads, keeping one entry per CDR3 protein, no DNA. The sample's table shows about 89,000 distinct CDR3 sequences. Sequenced input: naive CXCR3+ CD8+ T cells from blood. The receptor source for this set is a human donor in good health. Some clones in this sample may be carry-over from other donors' samples. Each CDR3 is given with its conserved first and last residue.

J gene	V gene	CDR3 protein
TRBJ2-5	TRBV7-2	CASSLYGSETQYF
TRBJ1-1	TRBV14	CASSLLQGSPEAFF
TRBJ1-2	TRBV9	CASSVGTDYGYTF
TRBJ2-7	TRBV28	CASSPLLLSGTTDEQYF
TRBJ1-5	TRBV27	CASSFSGMSSNQPQHF
TRBJ2-5	TRBV29-1	CSVRNGTVGTQYF
TRBJ2-4	TRBV28	CASSLWTGTKNIQYF
TRBJ2-7	TRBV29-1	CSVGWGSSYEQYF
TRBJ1-1	TRBV4-1	CASSQAWGGGVNTEAFF
TRBJ2-3	TRBV7-3	CASRRGSSTDTQYF
TRBJ1-6	TRBV6-2/TRBV6-3	CASSYSRTGGGYNSPLHF
TRBJ1-6	TRBV6-6	CASSPTLMDIYNSPLHF
TRBJ2-7	TRBV12-3/TRBV12-4	CASSLGSYEQYF
TRBJ2-6	TRBV4-2	CASSQEASGTLAGANVLTF
TRBJ2-1	TRBV18	CASSGTGNEQFF
TRBJ2-1	TRBV28	CASSSIREQFF
TRBJ2-1	TRBV28	CASSLATGANNEQFF
TRBJ2-1	TRBV7-8	CASSFGRPGPYNEQFF
TRBJ2-3	TRBV7-2	CASSSTPPGTQYF
TRBJ2-2	TRBV14	CASSQEAGELFF
TRBJ1-1	TRBV7-9	CASSLAEPMNTEAFF
TRBJ2-1	TRBV4-1	CASSQGSGGGFEQFF
TRBJ2-5	TRBV28	CASSPQGEGDLETQYF
TRBJ1-4	TRBV12-3/TRBV12-4	CASTGQSEKLFF
TRBJ2-3	TRBV23-1	CASSQADSCADTQYF
TRBJ2-2	TRBV10-1	CASSDGDAGELFF
TRBJ2-1	TRBV3-1	CASSEGGSYNEQFF
TRBJ2-7	TRBV7-8	CASSNEGSGFYEQYF
TRBJ2-5	TRBV3-1	CASSPSTAGGYLETQYF
TRBJ2-5	TRBV28	CASTQDGFETQYF
TRBJ1-2	TRBV7-2	CASSLARGNNYGYTF
TRBJ2-1	TRBV7-8	CASSLMISPYNEQFF
TRBJ2-5	TRBV14	CASSQDGMALQETQYF
TRBJ1-1	TRBV20-1	CSARDPNRGLSNTEAFF
TRBJ2-7	TRBV6-5	CASSYGNSYEQYF
TRBJ2-7	TRBV20-1	CSARRDSYEQYF
TRBJ2-3	TRBV6-4	CASSAGTGGADTQYF
TRBJ2-2	TRBV7-2	CASTPLSAATNTGELFF
TRBJ1-2	TRBV27	CASSLTGQNYGYTF
TRBJ2-7	TRBV3-1	CASSQDRVVRYEQYF
TRBJ2-3	TRBV5-5	CASSLGTTDTQYF
TRBJ1-6	TRBV12-3/TRBV12-4	CASSPRPGSYNSPLHF
TRBJ2-7	TRBV29-1	CSATTSGVYEQYF
TRBJ2-7	TRBV29-1	CSVTGQRVGGYEQYF
TRBJ2-5	TRBV20-1	CSAYDRSGTQYF
TRBJ2-1	TRBV6-2/TRBV6-3	CASRPTGTGFEQFF
TRBJ2-4	TRBV15	CATSRDQGVGNIQYF
TRBJ2-7	TRBV15	CATSDYGTGGEQYF
TRBJ1-2	TRBV7-2	CASSRGQLLYGYTF
TRBJ2-7	TRBV25-1	CASSQSAYEQYF
TRBJ2-5	TRBV15	CATNAREETQYF
TRBJ1-1	TRBV2	CASSRVVEAFF
TRBJ2-1	TRBV7-7	CASSLSGKEEQFF
TRBJ2-3	TRBV11-2	CASSQWGAQGVVSDTQYF
TRBJ2-1	TRBV15	CATSRYQDPQIQFF
TRBJ1-2	TRBV29-1	CSGQDRPYGYTF